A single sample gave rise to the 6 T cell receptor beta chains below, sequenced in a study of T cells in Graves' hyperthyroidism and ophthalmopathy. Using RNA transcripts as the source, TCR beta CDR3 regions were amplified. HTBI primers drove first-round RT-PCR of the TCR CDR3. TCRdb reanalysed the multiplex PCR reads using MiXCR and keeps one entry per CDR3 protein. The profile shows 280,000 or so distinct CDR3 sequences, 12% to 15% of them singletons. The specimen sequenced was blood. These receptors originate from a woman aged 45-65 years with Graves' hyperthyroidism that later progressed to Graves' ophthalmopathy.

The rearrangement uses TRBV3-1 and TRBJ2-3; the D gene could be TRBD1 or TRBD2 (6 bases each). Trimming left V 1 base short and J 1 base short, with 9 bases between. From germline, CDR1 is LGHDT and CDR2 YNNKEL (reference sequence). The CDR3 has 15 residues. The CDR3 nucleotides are TGTGCCAGCAGCCAAGGGGGGGCCGGCACAGATACGCAGTATTTT. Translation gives CASSQGGAGTDTQYF.

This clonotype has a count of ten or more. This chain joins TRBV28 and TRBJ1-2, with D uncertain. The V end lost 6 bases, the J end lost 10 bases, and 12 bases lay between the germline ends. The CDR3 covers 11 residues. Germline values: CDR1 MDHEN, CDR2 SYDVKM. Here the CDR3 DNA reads TGTGCCAGCAGCTCTGGGTGGGCCTACACCTTC. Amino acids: CASSSGWAYTF.

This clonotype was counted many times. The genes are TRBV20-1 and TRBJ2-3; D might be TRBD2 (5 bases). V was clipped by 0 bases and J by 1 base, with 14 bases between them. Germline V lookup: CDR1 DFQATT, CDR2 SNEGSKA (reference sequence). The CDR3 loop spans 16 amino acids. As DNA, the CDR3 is TGCAGTGCTAGAGACTCCCTCTCCGGGGGCACAGATACGCAGTATTTT. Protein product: CSARDSLSGGTDTQYF.

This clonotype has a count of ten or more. CDR3 loop: CASSLGAGNEQYF. The CDR3 coding sequence is TGTGCCAGCAGCTTGGGGGCAGGGAACGAGCAGTACTTC. The rearrangement links TRBV5-6 to TRBJ2-7; the D gene is possibly TRBD1 (5 bases). Germline V gene lookup returns CDR1 SGHDT and CDR2 YYEEEE. V lost 0 bases to trimming and J lost 5 bases, with 9 bases between them. The CDR3 is 13 residues long.

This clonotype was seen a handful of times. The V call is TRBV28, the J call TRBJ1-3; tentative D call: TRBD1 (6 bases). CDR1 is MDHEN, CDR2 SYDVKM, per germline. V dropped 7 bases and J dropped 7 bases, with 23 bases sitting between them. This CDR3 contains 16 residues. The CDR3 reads CASKGLGGELVNTIYF. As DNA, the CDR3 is TGTGCCAGCAAAGGCCTCGGGGGCGAACTTGTCAACACCATATATTTT.

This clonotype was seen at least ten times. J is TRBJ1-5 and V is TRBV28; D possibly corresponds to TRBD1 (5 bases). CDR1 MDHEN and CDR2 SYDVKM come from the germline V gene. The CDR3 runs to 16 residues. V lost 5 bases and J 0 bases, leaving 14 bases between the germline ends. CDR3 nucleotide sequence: TGTGCCAGCAGTATCCCGGAGGGGTATAGCAATCAGCCCCAGCATTTT. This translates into CASSIPEGYSNQPQHF.